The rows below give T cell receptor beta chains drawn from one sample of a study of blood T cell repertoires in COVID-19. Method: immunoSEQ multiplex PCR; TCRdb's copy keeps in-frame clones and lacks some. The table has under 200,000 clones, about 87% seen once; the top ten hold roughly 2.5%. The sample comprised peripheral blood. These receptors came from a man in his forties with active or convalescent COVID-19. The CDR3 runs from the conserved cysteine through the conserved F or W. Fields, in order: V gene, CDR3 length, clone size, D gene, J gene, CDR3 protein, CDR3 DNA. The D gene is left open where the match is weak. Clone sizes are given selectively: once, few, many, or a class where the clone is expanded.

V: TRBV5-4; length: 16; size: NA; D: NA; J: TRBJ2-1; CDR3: CASSSQRPSPYNEQFF; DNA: TGTGCCAGCAGCTCCCAGCGGCCTAGCCCCTACAATGAGCAGTTCTTC
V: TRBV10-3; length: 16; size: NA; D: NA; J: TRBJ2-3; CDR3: CAIREISRIGGDTQYF; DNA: TGTGCCATCAGGGAAATCAGCCGGATTGGAGGAGATACGCAGTATTTT
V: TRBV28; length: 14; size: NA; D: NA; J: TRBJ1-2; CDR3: CASSPGQKPYGYTF; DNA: TGTGCCAGCAGTCCAGGACAGAAACCCTATGGCTACACCTTC
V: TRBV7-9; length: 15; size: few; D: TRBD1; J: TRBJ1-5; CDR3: CASSSGQGTNQPQHF; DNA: TGTGCCAGCAGCTCCGGACAGGGCACGAATCAGCCCCAGCATTTT
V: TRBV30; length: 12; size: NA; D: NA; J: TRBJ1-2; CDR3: CAGAGLSYGYTF; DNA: TGTGCCGGCGCGGGCCTATCTTATGGCTACACCTTC
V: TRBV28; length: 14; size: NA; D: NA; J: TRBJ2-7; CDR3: CASSNLQGSYEQYF; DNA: TGTGCCAGCAGTAATTTGCAGGGTTCCTACGAGCAGTACTTC
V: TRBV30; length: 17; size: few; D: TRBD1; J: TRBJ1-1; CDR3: CAWRAPLYTGDGTEAFF; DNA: TGTGCCTGGAGAGCCCCCCTTTATACAGGGGACGGCACTGAAGCTTTCTTT
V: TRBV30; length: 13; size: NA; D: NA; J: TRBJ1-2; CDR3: CAWNRVLSYGYTF; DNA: TGTGCCTGGAACCGTGTATTGAGCTATGGCTACACCTTC
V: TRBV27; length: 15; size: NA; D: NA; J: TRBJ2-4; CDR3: CASSPSTGTKNIQYF; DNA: TGTGCCAGCAGTCCCTCCACAGGGACCAAAAACATTCAGTACTTC
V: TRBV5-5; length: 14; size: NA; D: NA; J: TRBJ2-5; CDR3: CASSFGSNQETQYF; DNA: TGTGCCAGCAGCTTCGGGAGTAACCAAGAGACCCAGTACTTC
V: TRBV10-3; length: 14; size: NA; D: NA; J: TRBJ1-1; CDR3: CAITGGAGATEAFF; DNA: TGTGCCATCACCGGCGGAGCGGGAGCCACTGAAGCTTTCTTT
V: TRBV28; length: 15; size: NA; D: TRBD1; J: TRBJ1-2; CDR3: CASSTTGRGDYGYTF; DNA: TGTGCCAGCTCCACCACCGGCAGGGGGGACTATGGCTACACCTTC
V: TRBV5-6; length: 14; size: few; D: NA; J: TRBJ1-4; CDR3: CASSLSATNEKLFF; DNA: TGTGCCAGCAGCTTGTCAGCAACTAATGAAAAACTGTTTTTT
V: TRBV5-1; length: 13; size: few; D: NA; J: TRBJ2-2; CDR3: CASSLSGTGELFF; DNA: TGCGCCAGCAGCTTGTCCGGGACCGGGGAGCTGTTTTTT
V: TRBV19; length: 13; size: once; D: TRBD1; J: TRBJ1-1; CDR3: CASIPGQGNEAFF; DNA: TGTGCCAGTATTCCGGGACAGGGGAATGAAGCTTTCTTT
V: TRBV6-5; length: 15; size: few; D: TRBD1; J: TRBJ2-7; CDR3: CASRAAGTASYEQYF; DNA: TGTGCCAGCAGGGCGGCCGGGACAGCCTCCTACGAGCAGTACTTC
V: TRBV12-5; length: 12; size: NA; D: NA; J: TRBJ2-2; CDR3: CASGLSGGELFF; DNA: TGTGCTAGTGGTTTGTCGGGCGGGGAGCTGTTTTTT
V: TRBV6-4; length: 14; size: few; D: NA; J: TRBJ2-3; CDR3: CASSQESSRGTQYF; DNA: TGTGCCAGCAGTCAGGAGTCTTCCAGGGGTACGCAGTATTTT
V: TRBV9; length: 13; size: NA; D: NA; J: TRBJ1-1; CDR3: CASSENTNTEAFF; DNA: TGTGCCAGCAGCGAGAACACGAACACTGAAGCTTTCTTT
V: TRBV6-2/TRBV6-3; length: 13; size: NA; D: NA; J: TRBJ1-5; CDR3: CASSYRFNQPQHF; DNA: TGTGCCAGCAGTTACCGGTTCAATCAGCCCCAGCATTTT
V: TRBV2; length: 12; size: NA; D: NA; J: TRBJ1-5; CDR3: CASSADRRPQHF; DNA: TGTGCCAGCAGTGCCGACAGAAGGCCCCAGCATTTT
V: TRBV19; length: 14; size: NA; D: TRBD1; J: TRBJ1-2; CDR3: CASRRQGVNYGYTF; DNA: TGTGCCAGTCGAAGACAGGGCGTAAACTATGGCTACACCTTC
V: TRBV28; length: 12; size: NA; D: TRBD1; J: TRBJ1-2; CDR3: CASSSSIGQDDF; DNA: TGTGCCAGCAGTTCTTCTATCGGACAGGACGACTTC
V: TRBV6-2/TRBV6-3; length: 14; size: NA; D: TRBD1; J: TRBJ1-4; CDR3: CASSLTGEEEKLFF; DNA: TGTGCCAGCAGCCTTACAGGGGAGGAGGAAAAACTGTTTTTT
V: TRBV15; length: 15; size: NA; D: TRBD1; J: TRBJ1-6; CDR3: CATSRRTGENSPLHF; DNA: TGTGCCACCAGCCGAAGGACAGGGGAAAATTCACCCCTCCACTTT
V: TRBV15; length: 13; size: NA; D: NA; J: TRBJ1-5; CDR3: CATSSGRDQPQHF; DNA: TGTGCCACCAGCAGTGGTCGAGATCAGCCCCAGCATTTT
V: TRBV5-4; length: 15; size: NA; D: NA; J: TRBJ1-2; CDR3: CASSPGTTTNYGYTF; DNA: TGTGCCAGCAGCCCCGGGACAACTACTAACTATGGCTACACCTTC
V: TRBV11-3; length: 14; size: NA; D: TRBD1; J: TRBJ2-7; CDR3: CASSPGQGPYEQYF; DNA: TGTGCCAGCAGCCCGGGACAGGGCCCTTACGAGCAGTACTTC
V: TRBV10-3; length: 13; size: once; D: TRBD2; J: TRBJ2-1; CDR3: CATIPSGYNEQFF; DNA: TGTGCCACCATCCCTAGCGGCTACAATGAGCAGTTCTTC
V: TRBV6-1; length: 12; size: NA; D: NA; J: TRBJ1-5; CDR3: CASSEVYQPQHF; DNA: TGTGCCAGCAGTGAAGTCTATCAGCCCCAGCATTTT